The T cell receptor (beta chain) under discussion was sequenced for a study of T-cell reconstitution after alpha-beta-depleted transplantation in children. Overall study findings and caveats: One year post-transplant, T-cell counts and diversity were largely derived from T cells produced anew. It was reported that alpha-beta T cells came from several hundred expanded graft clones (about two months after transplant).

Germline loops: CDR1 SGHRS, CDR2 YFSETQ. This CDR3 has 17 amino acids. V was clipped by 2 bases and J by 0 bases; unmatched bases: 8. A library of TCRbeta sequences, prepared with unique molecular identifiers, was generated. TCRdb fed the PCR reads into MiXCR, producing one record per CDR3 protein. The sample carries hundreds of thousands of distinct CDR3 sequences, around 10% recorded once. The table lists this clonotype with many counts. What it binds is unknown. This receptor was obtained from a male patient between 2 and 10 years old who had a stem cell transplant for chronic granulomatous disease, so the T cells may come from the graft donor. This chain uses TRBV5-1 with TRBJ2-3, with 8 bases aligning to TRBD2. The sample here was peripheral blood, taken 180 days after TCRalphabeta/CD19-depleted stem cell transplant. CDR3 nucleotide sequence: TGCGCCAGCAGCTTTCTCTCGGGGGGGGACAGCACAGATACGCAGTATTTT. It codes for CASSFLSGGDSTDTQYF.